These 30 T cell receptor beta chains originate from one sample sequenced in a study of shared T cell receptors in the human thymus. Clones were sequenced by immunoSEQ multiplex PCR, and TCRdb holds only the in-frame ones, with some missing. The sample records under 850,000 clones, around 87% being singletons. The data also belong to a second study, concerning human thymus T cells.

The sample consisted of thymocytes. Receptor source: a boy under two years old with a congenital heart defect.

The V and J genes are TRBV5-1 and TRBJ2-7; the D gene is possibly TRBD1 (5 bases). There are 14 residues in the CDR3. Per germline, CDR1 SGHRS and CDR2 YFSETQ. Between the trimmed V and J ends, which lost 2 bases and 5 bases, there was a span of 14 bases. The CDR3 DNA reads TGCGCCAGCAGCTTTGGCAGGGAAGGCAACGAGCAGTACTTC. Its translation: CASSFGREGNEQYF. Using reference TRBV5-1 and TRBJ2-7 for the parts outside the CDR3, the full variable domain is KAGVTQTPRYLIKTRGQQVTLSCSPISGHRSVSWYQQTPGQGLQFLFEYFSETQRNKGNFPGRFSGRQFSNSRSEMNVSTLELGDSALYLCASSFGREGNEQYFGPGTRLTVT.

The chain employs TRBV7-2 and TRBJ2-7; maybe TRBD2 (6 bases). Trimming removed 7 bases from V and 0 bases from J, with 16 bases in between. The CDR3 spans 15 residues. Looked up from germline, CDR1 is SGHTA and CDR2 is FQGNSA. In DNA form, the CDR3 reads TGTGCCAGCATGCGGGGACGGGCTAGCTCCTACGAGCAGTACTTC. It specifies CASMRGRASSYEQYF.

V is TRBV18 and J is TRBJ2-7; 7 nucleotides line up with TRBD1. Germline-derived CDR1 and CDR2 are KGHSH and LQKENI. The trim removed 6 bases at V and 2 bases at J, leaving 10 bases unmatched. The CDR3 loop spans 15 amino acids. The CDR3 here is CASSPWTGLAYEQYF. DNA of the CDR3: TGTGCCAGCTCGCCTTGGACAGGACTTGCCTACGAGCAGTACTTC.

The chain has TRBV10-3 and TRBJ2-7; 9 bases are a match to TRBD2. This CDR3 comprises 15 residues. Per germline, CDR1 ENHRY and CDR2 SYGVKD. With V trimmed by 2 bases and J by 5 bases, 7 bases remained unmatched. In DNA form, the CDR3 reads TGTGCCATCAGTGAGCCCGGGACTAGCCTCAACGAGCAGTACTTC. This sequence encodes CAISEPGTSLNEQYF.

The J gene is TRBJ2-7, the V gene TRBV11-2, with 7 bases identical to TRBD2. This CDR3 spans 14 amino acids. V was clipped by 5 bases and J by 7 bases; unmatched bases: 11. Germline loops: CDR1 SGHAT, CDR2 FQNNGV. CDR3 sequence reads: CASSPPGGGLEQYF. CDR3 DNA sequence: TGTGCCAGCAGCCCCCCCGGGGGAGGGCTAGAGCAGTACTTC.

The V and J genes are TRBV28 and TRBJ2-7; 11 positions match TRBD2. V was clipped by 7 bases and J by 3 bases; unmatched bases: 5. This CDR3 has 14 amino acids. The V gene's germline CDR1 is MDHEN and CDR2 SYDVKM. CDR3 protein: CASIPLAGDYEQYF. CDR3 DNA: TGTGCCAGCATCCCACTAGCGGGAGACTACGAGCAGTACTTC.

The chain employs TRBV4-3 and TRBJ1-4; 7 bases agree with TRBD1. Germline CDR1 LGHNA, CDR2 YSLEER. The CDR3 is made up of 17 amino acids. V shed 0 bases and J 14 bases; nucleotides not matched to a gene: 18. CDR3 region: CASSQDAPGQTSSGLFF. Written as DNA, the CDR3 is TGCGCCAGCAGCCAAGATGCCCCGGGACAGACTTCATCCGGGCTGTTTTTT.

This sequence joins TRBV27 and TRBJ2-1; weak D call: TRBD1 (6 bases). The CDR3 spans 15 residues. V lost 2 bases, J lost 3 bases, and 11 bases lay in between. Germline V gene lookup returns CDR1 MNHEY and CDR2 SMNVEV (reference sequence). CDR3 region: CASSLEQGLYNEQFF. The DNA for the CDR3 is TGTGCCAGCAGTTTAGAGCAGGGGCTCTACAATGAGCAGTTCTTC.

J is TRBJ1-1 and V is TRBV11-2; D is perhaps TRBD1 (6 bases). CDR3 length: 13 residues. Germline loops: CDR1 SGHAT, CDR2 FQNNGV. With 5 bases removed from V and 7 bases from J, the gap between germline ends came to 14 bases. The CDR3 DNA reads as TGTGCCAGCAGCCCCCGAGGGGGGGTTGAAGCTTTCTTT. It specifies CASSPRGGVEAFF.

This clone has just a few counts. J is TRBJ1-4 and V is TRBV25-1; no reliable D call. The CDR3 has 12 residues. In germline, CDR1 is MGHDK, CDR2 SYGVNS. The ends were cut back, 5 bases at V and 12 bases at J, with 13 bases in the middle. The CDR3 is CASSPSGPQLFF. Here the CDR3 DNA reads TGTGCCAGCAGTCCAAGCGGGCCACAACTGTTTTTT.

This clone was counted once. V and J are TRBV4-3 and TRBJ1-2; 7 bases align to TRBD1. Germline V CDR1 and CDR2: LGHNA, YSLEER. The trim removed 1 base at V and 5 bases at J, leaving 13 bases unmatched. The length of the CDR3 is 17 residues. In DNA, the CDR3 is TGCGCCAGCAGCCAAGTTATTTTCGGGACAGCCGGATATGGCTACACCTTC. Its translation is CASSQVIFGTAGYGYTF.

The chain combines TRBV11-2 with TRBJ2-1, with TRBD2 identical over 16 bases. The CDR3 is 19 residues long. J lost 6 bases, V lost 4 bases, and 12 bases had no gene match. Germline V CDR1 and CDR2: SGHAT, FQNNGV. CDR3 in DNA: TGTGCCAGCAGCTACCTAACTGGGACTAGCGGGAGGGTTCGCAATGAGCAGTTCTTC. Encoded protein: CASSYLTGTSGRVRNEQFF.

Notes on this clone: One junction end does not reproduce the germline sequence, and a read error may be involved. The rearrangement links TRBV6-1 to TRBJ2-5; D not resolved. The germline V gene encodes CDR1 MNHNS and CDR2 SASEGT. The CDR3 loop spans 10 amino acids. The DNA of the CDR3 is TGTGCCAGCAGCGAAGAGACCCAGTACTTC. Translating it yields CASSEETQYF.

The gene calls are TRBV7-2 and TRBJ2-2, with 8 bases matching TRBD2. The CDR3 is 15 residues long. CDR1 is SGHTA, CDR2 FQGNSA, per germline. Losses at the gene ends were 4 bases for V and 7 bases for J; bases not matched to a gene: 8. CDR3 in DNA: TGTGCCAGCAGCTCCCTAGGACTAGCAGGCGGGGAGCTGTTTTTT. Its protein is CASSSLGLAGGELFF.

This CDR3 is CASSQGSWAYGYTF. As DNA, the CDR3 is TGTGCCAGCAGCCAAGGTTCGTGGGCGTATGGCTACACCTTC. The rearrangement links TRBV14 to TRBJ1-2, with D uncertain. The CDR3 is 14 residues long. Germline CDR1 and CDR2: SGHDN and FVKESK. V lost 1 base and J lost 5, with 11 bases in between. The variable domain in full, with the rest retrieved from reference TRBV14 and TRBJ1-2, is EAGVTQFPSHSVIEKGQTVTLRCDPISGHDNLYWYRRVMGKEIKFLLHFVKESKQDESGMPNNRFLAERTGGTYSTLKVQPAELEDSGVYFCASSQGSWAYGYTFGSGTRLTVV.

This clone occurred a few times. The rearrangement links TRBV2 to TRBJ2-1; 8 nucleotides match TRBD1. The V segment lost 6 bases and the J segment 4 bases; nucleotides outside the gene matches: 8. Germline CDR1 is SNHLY and CDR2 is FYNNEI. The CDR3 contains 15 residues. In DNA, the CDR3 is TGTGCCAGCAGCTGGGGACAGGAGCCTTACAATGAGCAGTTCTTC. Its translation: CASSWGQEPYNEQFF. The full variable domain, in which reference TRBV2 and TRBJ2-1 provide the parts outside the CDR3, is EPEVTQTPSHQVTQMGQEVILRCVPISNHLYFYWYRQILGQKVEFLVSFYNNEISEKSEIFDDQFSVERPDGSNFTLKIRSTKLEDSAMYFCASSWGQEPYNEQFFGPGTRLTVL.

The genes are TRBV7-2 and TRBJ2-5; a weak D match, TRBD1 (5 bases). The V end was cut by 5 bases, the J end by 1 base, with 14 bases between. CDR3 length equals 15 residues. Germline V gene data show CDR1 as SGHTA and CDR2 as FQGNSA. CDR3 sequence: CASSADRASQETQYF. As DNA, the CDR3 is TGTGCCAGCAGCGCCGACAGAGCCAGCCAAGAGACCCAGTACTTC.

The genes are TRBV30 and TRBJ1-3; D unresolved. CDR1 and CDR2 from the germline V gene are GTSNPN and SVGIG (reference sequence). The CDR3 runs to 12 residues. The germline V and J ends were trimmed by 3 bases and 4 bases, with 7 bases remaining between them. The CDR3 DNA reads TGTGCCTGGAGCCTCAGAGGAAACACCATATATTTT. Its translation: CAWSLRGNTIYF.

The genes are TRBV9 and TRBJ2-1; TRBD2 agrees at 10 bases. V shed 6 bases and J 8 bases; nucleotides not matched to a gene: 11. Germline lookup yields CDR1 SGDLS and CDR2 YYNGEE. There are 15 residues in the CDR3. The chain's CDR3 is CASTPEREGRDEQFF. The CDR3 DNA is TGTGCCAGCACCCCGGAGCGGGAGGGTCGCGATGAGCAGTTCTTC.

The J gene is TRBJ1-2, the V gene TRBV7-2; no firm D call. The CDR3 contains 12 residues. Trimming stripped 5 bases from V and 8 bases from J, with 12 bases between. Looked up from germline, CDR1 is SGHTA and CDR2 is FQGNSA. CDR3 coding DNA: TGTGCCAGCAGCCCAGCAGGTGGCGGCTACACCTTC. Translated, it gives CASSPAGGGYTF. Full variable domain (rest looked up from reference TRBV7-2 and TRBJ1-2): GAGVSQSPSNKVTEKGKDVELRCDPISGHTALYWYRQSLGQGLEFLIYFQGNSAPDKSGLPSDRFSAERTGGSVSTLTIQRTQQEDSAVYLCASSPAGGGYTFGSGTRLTVV.

This chain connects TRBV6-1 to TRBJ1-3; 7 bases map to TRBD1. CDR1 is MNHNS and CDR2 is SASEGT in the germline V gene. V lost 4 bases and J lost 0; bases outside the gene matches: 3. The CDR3 contains 15 residues. The CDR3 region is CASSGGQPSGNTIYF. For the CDR3, the DNA is TGTGCCAGCAGTGGGGGACAGCCCTCTGGAAACACCATATATTTT.

This clone appeared once. The rearrangement joins TRBV29-1 to TRBJ1-1; 8 bases fit TRBD1. Germline V gene lookup returns CDR1 SQVTM and CDR2 ANQGSEA. The CDR3 totals 13 residues. The V and J ends lost 7 bases and 2 bases, in that order; junction bases with no gene match: 6. The CDR3 sequence: CSDTDRANTEAFF. In nucleotides, the CDR3 is TGCAGCGATACGGACAGGGCCAACACTGAAGCTTTCTTT.

This chain uses TRBV6-6 with TRBJ1-2, with 10 bases that match TRBD1. Germline assignment: CDR1 MNHNY and CDR2 SVGAGI (reference sequence). Germline trimming cut 9 bases from V and 7 bases from J; bases unmatched to any gene: 5. CDR3 size: 12 residues. CDR3 DNA: TGTGCCAGTTGGGACAGGGGCTGTGGCTACACCTTC. It codes for CASWDRGCGYTF.

This sequence joins TRBV15 and TRBJ2-2, with TRBD1 identical over 7 bases. Germline V gene sequence: CDR1 LNHNV, CDR2 YYDKDF (reference sequence). With V trimmed by 0 bases and J by 4 bases, 11 bases remained unmatched. The CDR3 extends over 18 amino acids. CDR3 residues: CATSREWGDRESTGELFF. The DNA for the CDR3 is TGTGCCACCAGCAGAGAATGGGGCGACAGGGAATCCACCGGGGAGCTGTTTTTT.

V is TRBV12-5 and J is TRBJ2-1; a possible D gene is TRBD2 (5 bases). Trimming stripped 8 bases from V and 2 bases from J, with 16 bases between. In germline, CDR1 is LGHNT, CDR2 FRNRAP. The CDR3 runs to 15 residues. The CDR3 sequence is CASPSRTAPYNEQFF. CDR3 nucleotides: TGTGCTAGTCCTTCCCGGACTGCCCCCTACAATGAGCAGTTCTTC.

The chain is built from TRBV2 and TRBJ2-7; TRBD1 might be the D (6 bases). V was clipped by 3 bases and J by 3 bases, with 12 bases between them. The CDR3 consists of 14 residues. In germline, CDR1 is SNHLY, CDR2 FYNNEI. DNA of the CDR3: TGTGCCAGCAGTGATGCGACAGGAGGCTACGAGCAGTACTTC. Translating it yields CASSDATGGYEQYF.

The chain combines TRBV19 with TRBJ2-4, with TRBD2 matching over 13 bases. CDR3 length: 20 amino acids. J gave up 0 bases and V 3 bases, and 11 bases lay outside the gene matches. Germline values: CDR1 LNHDA, CDR2 SQIVND (reference sequence). For the CDR3, the DNA is TGTGCCAGTAGTATTTTCATAGGACTAGCGGGAGAGGGAGCCAAAAACATTCAGTACTTC. It yields the protein CASSIFIGLAGEGAKNIQYF.

The gene calls are TRBV15 and TRBJ2-1; 11 nucleotides align to TRBD2. Germline-derived CDR1 and CDR2 are LNHNV and YYDKDF (reference sequence). This CDR3 has 16 residues. V shed 0 bases, J shed 9 bases, and the junction held 7 bases outside the gene matches. The CDR3 spells CATSREASGRTGEQFF. As DNA, the CDR3 is TGTGCCACCAGCAGAGAGGCTAGCGGGAGGACCGGTGAGCAGTTCTTC.

The rearrangement uses TRBV14 and TRBJ1-2; 9 bases are shared with TRBD1. Germline V gene lookup returns CDR1 SGHDN and CDR2 FVKESK. The CDR3 runs 15 residues. The ends lost 4 bases at V and 0 bases at J; junction bases unmatched: 3. CDR3 amino acids: CASSPDRGANYGYTF. In DNA, the CDR3 is TGTGCCAGCAGCCCCGACAGGGGGGCTAACTATGGCTACACCTTC.

The rearrangement joins TRBV19 to TRBJ1-5; a possible D gene is TRBD1 (5 bases). The CDR3 runs 15 residues. The V and J ends lost 7 bases and 3 bases respectively, with 16 bases between them. Germline V gene lookup returns CDR1 LNHDA and CDR2 SQIVND (reference sequence). The DNA of the CDR3 is TGTGCCAGTACTACGGGGGGGTCCGACAATCAGCCCCAGCATTTT. Translation gives CASTTGGSDNQPQHF.